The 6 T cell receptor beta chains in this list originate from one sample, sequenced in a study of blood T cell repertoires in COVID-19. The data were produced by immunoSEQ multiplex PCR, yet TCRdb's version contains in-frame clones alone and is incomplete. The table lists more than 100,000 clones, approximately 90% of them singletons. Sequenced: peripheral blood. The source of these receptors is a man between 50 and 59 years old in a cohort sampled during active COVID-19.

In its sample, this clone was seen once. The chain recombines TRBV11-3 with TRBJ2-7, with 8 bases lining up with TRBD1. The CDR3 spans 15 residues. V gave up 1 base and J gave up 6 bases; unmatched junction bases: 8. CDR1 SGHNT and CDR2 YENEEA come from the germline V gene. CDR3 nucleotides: TGTGCCAGCAGCTTAGGCGGGACAGGAAAAGGCGAGCAGTACTTC. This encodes CASSLGGTGKGEQYF. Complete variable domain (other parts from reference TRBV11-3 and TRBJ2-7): EAGVVQSPRYKIIEKKQPVAFWCNPISGHNTLYWYLQNLGQGPELLIRYENEEAVDDSQLPKDRFSAERLKGVDSTLKIQPAELGDSAVYLCASSLGGTGKGEQYFGPGTRLTVT.

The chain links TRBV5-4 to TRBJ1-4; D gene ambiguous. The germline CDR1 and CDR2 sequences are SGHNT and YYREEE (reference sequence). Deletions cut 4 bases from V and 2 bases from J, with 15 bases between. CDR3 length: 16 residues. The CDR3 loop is CASSTGRERTNEKLFF. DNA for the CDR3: TGTGCCAGCAGCACCGGCCGGGAGAGGACTAATGAAAAACTGTTTTTT.

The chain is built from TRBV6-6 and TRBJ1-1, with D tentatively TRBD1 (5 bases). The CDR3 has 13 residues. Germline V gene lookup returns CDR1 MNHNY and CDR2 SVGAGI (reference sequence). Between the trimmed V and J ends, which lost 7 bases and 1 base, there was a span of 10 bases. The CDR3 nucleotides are TGTGCCAGCAACCCGACAGAGAACACTGAAGCTTTCTTT. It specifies CASNPTENTEAFF.

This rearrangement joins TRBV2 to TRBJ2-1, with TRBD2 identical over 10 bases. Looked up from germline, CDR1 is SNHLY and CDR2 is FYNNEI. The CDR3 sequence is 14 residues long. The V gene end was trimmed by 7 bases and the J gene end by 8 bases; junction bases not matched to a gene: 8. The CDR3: CASTRLAGVDEQFF. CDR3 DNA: TGTGCCAGCACGCGGCTAGCGGGGGTGGATGAGCAGTTCTTC.

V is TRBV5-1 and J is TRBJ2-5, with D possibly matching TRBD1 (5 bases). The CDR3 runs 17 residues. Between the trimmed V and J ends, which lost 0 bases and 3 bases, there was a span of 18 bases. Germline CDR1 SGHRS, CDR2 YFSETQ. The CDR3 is CASSLVGGASNKETQYF. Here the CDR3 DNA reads TGCGCCAGCAGCTTGGTAGGTGGGGCTTCCAACAAAGAGACCCAGTACTTC.

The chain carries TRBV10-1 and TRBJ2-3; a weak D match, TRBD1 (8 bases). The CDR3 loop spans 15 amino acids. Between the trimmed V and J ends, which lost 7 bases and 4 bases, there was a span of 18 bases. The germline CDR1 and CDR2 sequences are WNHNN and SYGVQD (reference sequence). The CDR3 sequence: CASILGQGGADTQYF. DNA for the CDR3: TGCGCCAGCATTCTAGGACAGGGAGGGGCAGATACGCAGTATTTT.